Listed below are T cell receptor beta chains from one sample, sequenced in a study of blood T cell repertoires in COVID-19. Here immunoSEQ multiplex PCR was the method, and the copy in TCRdb shows in-frame clones only, minus some. The table has over 100,000 clones, roughly 86% seen once; the top ten hold 9.5% to 12%. Sequenced material: peripheral blood. The receptors stem from a woman between 65 and 79 years old with COVID-19, enrolled during active disease. Each CDR3 is given with its conserved first and last residue. A D gene is named only where the DNA matches it firmly. Clone size is given for some rows only: seen once, a few or many times, or a class if the clone is expanded.

j_call,v_call,d_call,clone_size,cdr3_aa,cdr3_nt
TRBJ1-1,TRBV7-2,-,-,CASSLWGFRTGSRNTEAFF,TGTGCCAGCAGCTTATGGGGGTTCCGCACAGGGAGTAGAAACACTGAAGCTTTCTTT
TRBJ2-3,TRBV7-2,TRBD2,-,CASSLAGAGGSTDTQYF,TGTGCCAGCAGCTTAGCGGGTGCGGGGGGGTCCACAGATACGCAGTATTTT
TRBJ1-4,TRBV5-4,TRBD1,-,CASSRQGARATNEKLFF,TGTGCCAGCAGCAGACAGGGGGCTCGTGCAACTAATGAAAAACTGTTTTTT
TRBJ1-1,TRBV7-6,-,-,CASSRGQNTEAFF,TGTGCCAGCAGCCGGGGACAGAACACTGAAGCTTTCTTT
TRBJ1-4,TRBV5-4,-,-,CASGGGASNEKLFF,TGTGCCAGCGGAGGGGGGGCGTCTAATGAAAAACTGTTTTTT
TRBJ1-2,TRBV29-1,-,-,CSVEDQEGWGYTF,TGCAGCGTTGAAGATCAGGAGGGTTGGGGCTACACCTTC
TRBJ1-2,TRBV19,-,-,CASSITAVSDGYTF,TGTGCCAGTAGTATAACGGCAGTCAGCGATGGCTACACCTTC
TRBJ2-3,TRBV30,TRBD1,-,CASQDRVGDTQYF,TGTGCCTCCCAAGACAGGGTAGGAGATACGCAGTATTTT
TRBJ1-1,TRBV6-5,-,-,CASRPAGVDTEAFF,TGTGCCAGCAGACCGGCAGGGGTAGACACTGAAGCTTTCTTT
TRBJ1-1,TRBV5-1,TRBD1,-,CASSRWTGPNTEAFF,TGCGCCAGCAGTCGCTGGACAGGGCCGAACACTGAAGCTTTCTTT
TRBJ1-4,TRBV5-1,-,-,CASSLDVGVGGKLFF,TGCGCCAGCAGCTTGGATGTCGGGGTCGGGGGAAAACTGTTTTTT
TRBJ2-2,TRBV7-9,-,-,CASSLLSSMSGELFF,TGTGCCAGCAGCCTGCTTAGTTCTATGTCCGGGGAGCTGTTTTTT
TRBJ1-4,TRBV12-2,-,-,CASRSFRGISNEKLFF,TGTGCAAGTCGTTCATTCAGGGGGATAAGCAATGAAAAACTGTTTTTT
TRBJ1-2,TRBV11-1,TRBD1,-,CASSRTGGGGYTF,TGTGCCAGCAGCCGTACAGGGGGCGGCGGCTACACCTTC
TRBJ1-1,TRBV18,-,few,CASSILAGTEAFF,TGTGCCAGCTCAATCTTAGCGGGCACTGAAGCTTTCTTT
TRBJ1-5,TRBV18,TRBD1,-,CASSPQGQGAGQPQHF,TGTGCCAGCTCACCTCAGGGACAGGGGGCCGGGCAGCCCCAGCATTTT
TRBJ2-7,TRBV11-2,TRBD1,-,CASSLTGGYEQYF,TGTGCCAGCAGCCTCACAGGGGGTTACGAGCAGTACTTC
TRBJ1-3,TRBV5-6,-,once,CASSLTTGNSGNTIYF,TGTGCCAGCAGCTTGACTACAGGGAACTCTGGAAACACCATATATTTT
TRBJ1-6,TRBV6-5,TRBD1,few,CASTIGQGNNSPLHF,TGTGCCAGCACCATAGGACAGGGGAATAATTCACCCCTCCACTTT
TRBJ1-6,TRBV5-4,-,-,CASSRFGQYNSPLHF,TGTGCCAGCAGCCGATTTGGACAGTATAATTCACCCCTCCACTTT
TRBJ2-3,TRBV27,TRBD1,-,CASSFWSTAAGQGLTDTQYF,TGTGCCAGCAGTTTCTGGTCCACTGCCGCGGGACAGGGACTCACAGATACGCAGTATTTT
TRBJ2-2,TRBV14,-,few,CASSQGDRHTGELFF,TGTGCCAGCAGCCAAGGAGACAGACACACCGGGGAGCTGTTTTTT
TRBJ2-5,TRBV11-2,-,-,CASSTRVRQGWETQYF,TGTGCCAGCAGCACCAGGGTAAGACAAGGGTGGGAGACCCAGTACTTC
TRBJ1-3,TRBV6-1,-,-,CASSESGIGNTIYF,TGTGCCAGCAGTGAATCCGGGATTGGAAACACCATATATTTT
TRBJ2-5,TRBV11-3,-,few,CASSLRVGETQYF,TGTGCCAGCAGCTTGAGGGTAGGAGAGACCCAGTACTTC
TRBJ2-5,TRBV19,-,-,CASRARSQETQYF,TGTGCCAGTAGGGCTCGCAGCCAAGAGACCCAGTACTTC
TRBJ2-6,TRBV5-4,-,once,CASGHPSSGANVLTF,TGTGCCAGCGGACATCCCAGCTCTGGGGCCAACGTCCTGACTTTC
TRBJ2-1,TRBV5-1,-,-,CASSWNGQPYNEQFF,TGCGCCAGCAGCTGGAACGGACAGCCTTACAATGAGCAGTTCTTC
TRBJ1-3,TRBV2,TRBD1,-,CASSQDRGGNTIYF,TGTGCCAGCAGTCAGGACAGGGGTGGAAACACCATATATTTT
TRBJ1-2,TRBV3-1/TRBV3-2,-,-,CASSPPGQGRLYGYTF,TGTGCCAGCAGCCCGCCAGGGCAGGGAAGATTGTATGGCTACACCTTC
TRBJ2-7,TRBV6-5,TRBD2,once,CASRKLAGGDEQYF,TGTGCCAGCAGGAAACTAGCGGGGGGGGACGAGCAGTACTTC
TRBJ2-7,TRBV12-3/TRBV12-4,-,few,CASRRGIAYEQYF,TGTGCCAGCAGGCGAGGGATTGCCTACGAGCAGTACTTC
TRBJ1-1,TRBV10-3,-,-,CASRTDPIGNTEAFF,TGTGCCTCTAGGACAGACCCGATCGGGAACACTGAAGCTTTCTTT
TRBJ1-1,TRBV25-1,TRBD1,-,CASSDRGRTEAFF,TGTGCCAGCAGTGACAGGGGGCGCACTGAAGCTTTCTTT
TRBJ1-2,TRBV6-4,-,-,CASSETGRSYTF,TGTGCCAGCAGTGAAACAGGGAGAAGCTACACCTTC
TRBJ2-1,TRBV3-1/TRBV3-2,TRBD2,-,CASSQVVAGAYNEQFF,TGTGCCAGCAGCCAAGTGGTAGCGGGGGCTTACAATGAGCAGTTCTTC
TRBJ2-1,TRBV3-1/TRBV3-2,TRBD2,-,CASSQAAGGYNEQFF,TGTGCCAGCAGCCAGGCTGCGGGGGGGTACAATGAGCAGTTCTTC
TRBJ2-2,TRBV19,-,-,CASSILYSANTGELFF,TGTGCCAGTAGTATCCTATACTCCGCGAACACCGGGGAGCTGTTTTTT
TRBJ2-3,TRBV29-1,TRBD1,-,CSATGQGIVGDTQYF,TGCAGCGCCACGGGACAGGGAATAGTCGGAGATACGCAGTATTTT
TRBJ1-6,TRBV5-1,TRBD1,once,CASSKGQTSSYNSPLHF,TGCGCCAGCAGCAAGGGACAGACGAGCTCCTATAATTCACCCCTCCACTTT
TRBJ1-4,TRBV28,-,-,CATRQGNEKLFF,TGTGCCACCCGGCAGGGTAATGAAAAACTGTTTTTT
TRBJ1-5,TRBV5-1,-,-,CASKRDSNQPQHF,TGCGCCAGCAAGAGAGATAGCAATCAGCCCCAGCATTTT
TRBJ1-6,TRBV19,TRBD1,-,CASSTDRAANSPLHF,TGTGCCAGTAGTACGGACAGGGCAGCTAATTCACCCCTCCACTTT
TRBJ1-2,TRBV9,-,-,CASSVGGGDYGYTF,TGTGCCAGCAGCGTAGGAGGGGGAGACTATGGCTACACCTTC
TRBJ2-1,TRBV7-9,TRBD2,-,CASRVGTSGGDNEQFF,TGTGCCAGCAGAGTAGGTACTAGCGGGGGGGACAATGAGCAGTTCTTC
TRBJ1-2,TRBV6-5,-,-,CASRDGAVVYGYTF,TGTGCCAGCAGAGATGGGGCTGTAGTCTATGGCTACACCTTC
TRBJ2-7,TRBV13,TRBD2,-,CASSRGLAGRGEQYF,TGTGCCAGCAGCCGGGGACTAGCGGGGAGGGGCGAGCAGTACTTC
TRBJ1-4,TRBV5-6,TRBD1,few,CASSQTGLLAEKLFF,TGTGCCAGCAGCCAGACAGGGTTATTGGCTGAAAAACTGTTTTTT
TRBJ1-1,TRBV2,-,-,CASSRQAGNTEAFF,TGTGCCAGCAGTCGACAGGCTGGCAACACTGAAGCTTTCTTT
TRBJ1-6,TRBV28,TRBD1,once,CASRTGGNSPLHF,TGTGCCAGTCGGACAGGGGGAAATTCACCCCTCCACTTT
TRBJ1-6,TRBV27,TRBD1,-,CASTRTGGFRSPLHF,TGTGCCAGCACCCGAACAGGGGGCTTTCGTTCACCCCTCCACTTT
TRBJ1-3,TRBV4-2,TRBD1,-,CASSPTRGQGYGNTIYF,TGTGCCAGCAGCCCGACAAGGGGACAGGGATATGGAAACACCATATATTTT
TRBJ2-7,TRBV28,-,-,CASSQPRQVKEQYF,TGTGCCAGCAGCCAACCGCGACAGGTCAAGGAGCAGTACTTC
TRBJ1-1,TRBV23-1,-,-,CASSRFQGRVGTEAFF,TGCGCCAGCAGTCGGTTTCAGGGGCGCGTGGGCACTGAAGCTTTCTTT
TRBJ2-7,TRBV29-1,TRBD2,-,CSVELAAYEQYF,TGCAGCGTTGAGCTAGCGGCGTACGAGCAGTACTTC
TRBJ1-3,TRBV5-1,-,-,CASQTDSGSGNTIYF,TGCGCCAGTCAAACGGACAGCGGCTCTGGAAACACCATATATTTT
TRBJ1-1,TRBV28,-,-,CASSLGRHRGTEAFF,TGTGCCAGCAGTTTAGGTCGACACCGAGGGACTGAAGCTTTCTTT
TRBJ1-2,TRBV7-9,TRBD1,-,CASSPWDRGYGYTF,TGTGCCAGCAGCCCATGGGACAGGGGGTACGGCTACACCTTC
TRBJ1-3,TRBV5-4,-,few,CASSRGHSGNTIYF,TGTGCCAGCAGCCGAGGACATTCTGGAAACACCATATATTTT
TRBJ2-3,TRBV5-4,TRBD2,-,CASSPSSGGADTQYF,TGTGCCAGCAGCCCTTCTAGCGGGGGGGCAGATACGCAGTATTTT